Below are 7 T cell receptor beta chains sequenced from a single sample in a study of neurological immune-mediated disorders. MiXCR, run by TCRdb on the 5' RACE reads, gives a single entry per CDR3 protein. The table records tens of thousands of distinct CDR3 sequences, roughly 3.5% of them present only once. Sequencing was performed on PBMCs. These receptors all come from a man aged 30 to 39 with multiple sclerosis.

This clonotype was detected many times. The chain links TRBV27 to TRBJ2-2, with D tentatively TRBD1 or TRBD2 (6 bases each). Germline values: CDR1 MNHEY, CDR2 SMNVEV (reference sequence). Deletions cut 7 bases from V and 0 bases from J, with 9 bases between. This CDR3 has 14 amino acids. The DNA of the CDR3 is TGTGCCAGCAAGGGGGGCGCGAACACCGGGGAGCTGTTTTTT. Translating it yields CASKGGANTGELFF.

This clonotype appeared many times. V is TRBV12-3 or TRBV12-4 and J is TRBJ1-1; D unclear. V lost 3 bases to trimming and J lost 8 bases, with 19 bases between them. This CDR3 spans 15 amino acids. CDR3 sequence (DNA): TGTGCCAGCAGTTTGGGAGACTTGGACGGGGAAGAAGCTTTCTTT. Translated, it gives CASSLGDLDGEEAFF.

This clonotype was seen at least ten times. One end of the junction varies from germline; a read error may be responsible. The rearrangement uses TRBV12-3 or TRBV12-4 and TRBJ1-6; no clear D gene. This CDR3 is 11 amino acids long. CDR3 residues: CASSFSQLLNF. The CDR3 DNA is TGTGCCAGCAGCTTCAGCCAGCTCCTCAACTTT.

This clonotype was observed many times. This chain connects TRBV7-3 to TRBJ2-2, with TRBD2 identical over 7 bases. Germline V CDR1 and CDR2: SGHTA, FQGTGA. Trimming at V came to 5 bases and at J to 4 bases, leaving 7 bases not matched to a gene. This CDR3 spans 15 amino acids. CDR3 loop: CASSPQGGSTGELFF. The CDR3, as DNA: TGTGCCAGCAGCCCTCAGGGAGGGAGCACCGGGGAGCTGTTTTTT. Together with reference TRBV7-3 and TRBJ2-2, the CDR3 gives the full variable domain: GAGVSQTPSNKVTEKGKYVELRCDPISGHTALYWYRQSLGQGPEFLIYFQGTGAADDSGLPNDRFFAVRPEGSVSTLKIQRTERGDSAVYLCASSPQGGSTGELFFGEGSRLTVL.

This clonotype was detected ten times or more. The gene calls are TRBV5-1 and TRBJ2-5; 7 positions agree with TRBD1. Germline lookup yields CDR1 SGHRS and CDR2 YFSETQ. The CDR3 contains 15 residues. J lost 4 bases, V lost 3 bases, and 9 bases had no gene match. Here the CDR3 DNA reads TGCGCCAGCAGCTCGGGACAGAGAGCCGGAGAGACCCAGTACTTC. This codes for CASSSGQRAGETQYF.

This clonotype has at least ten counts. The chain combines TRBV5-5 with TRBJ1-1; D uncertain. The germline CDR1 and CDR2 sequences are SGHKS and YYEKEE (reference sequence). This CDR3 contains 14 residues. The germline V and J ends were trimmed by 7 bases and 6 bases, with 19 bases remaining between them. CDR3 DNA: TGTGCCAGCTATTTGCGGGGTTTGACGGCTGAAGCTTTCTTT. This codes for CASYLRGLTAEAFF.

This clonotype was counted ten times or more. The V gene is TRBV27, the J gene TRBJ2-1; TRBD2 might be the D (5 bases). Deletions cut 7 bases from V and 8 bases from J, with 15 bases between. Germline lookup yields CDR1 MNHEY and CDR2 SMNVEV (reference sequence). The CDR3 covers 13 residues. CDR3 sequence (DNA): TGTGCCAGCAACGGGGAACCTACCTATGAGCAGTTCTTC. Amino acids: CASNGEPTYEQFF.